Presented here are 31 T cell receptor beta chains from one specimen sequenced in a study of T cell repertoires in cytomegalovirus infection. Antigens of these TCRs are unknown. One entry per CDR3 protein, called by TCRdb with MiXCR from the reads. Counted here are hundreds of thousands of distinct CDR3 sequences, 30% to 40% occurring once; the ten biggest clones make up about a sixth. The sample consisted of cultured PBMCs, taken from culture after CMV antigen stimulation. The receptors originated from a human donor in good health (CMV status not recorded). Some clones in this sample may be carry-over from other donors' samples.

This chain joins TRBV11-2 and TRBJ2-7, with 7 bases matching TRBD2. Germline lookup yields CDR1 SGHAT and CDR2 FQNNGV. After removal of 5 bases from V and 4 bases from J, the junction contained 11 bases not matched to a gene. The length of the CDR3 is 15 residues. CDR3 nucleotide sequence: TGTGCCAGCAGCCACCCAGGGAGGGCCTGGTACGAGCAGTACTTC. The encoded protein is CASSHPGRAWYEQYF.

This clonotype has a handful of counts. The chain is built from TRBV7-2 and TRBJ2-7; D is unclear. V was pared by 6 bases and J by 1 base, with 16 bases between. There are 15 residues in the CDR3. The germline V gene has CDR1 SGHTA and CDR2 FQGNSA. CDR3 sequence (DNA): TGTGCCAGCAGGGACGACATCTCCATTTCCTACGAGCAGTACTTC. Translating it yields CASRDDISISYEQYF.

The V and J genes are TRBV6-1 and TRBJ2-1; 14 positions match TRBD2. V gave up 2 bases and J gave up 9 bases; unmatched junction bases: 6. In germline, CDR1 is MNHNS, CDR2 SASEGT. The CDR3 is 16 residues long. The CDR3 is CASSEWSTSGRAEQFF. CDR3 coding DNA: TGTGCCAGCAGTGAATGGTCGACTAGCGGGAGGGCTGAGCAGTTCTTC.

The V and J genes are TRBV12-5 and TRBJ2-3; D ambiguous. V lost 3 bases to trimming and J lost 9 bases, with 10 bases between them. Germline CDR1 reads LGHNT; CDR2 reads FRNRAP. CDR3 length: 12 amino acids. The CDR3 loop reads CASGFTPLTQYF. In DNA, the CDR3 is TGTGCTAGTGGTTTCACCCCCTTAACGCAGTATTTT.

The chain has TRBV5-6 and TRBJ2-7; D gene unclear. Trimming took off 2 bases at V and 2 bases at J, with 8 bases between the two ends. The V gene's germline CDR1 is SGHDT and CDR2 YYEEEE. This CDR3 spans 13 amino acids. The CDR3 DNA sequence: TGTGCCAGCAGCTTTGGGCGGACCTACGAGCAGTACTTC. Residues: CASSFGRTYEQYF.

This chain connects TRBV5-1 to TRBJ2-7; 9 positions agree with TRBD1. V gave up 4 bases and J gave up 3 bases; unmatched junction bases: 14. The length of the CDR3 is 17 residues. Germline loops: CDR1 SGHRS, CDR2 YFSETQ. CDR3 amino acids: CASSLGVGTGSVYEQYF. DNA for the CDR3: TGCGCCAGCAGCCTAGGAGTTGGGACAGGGAGTGTCTACGAGCAGTACTTC.

This clonotype has ten or more counts. The chain has TRBV6-2 or TRBV6-3 and TRBJ2-1, with 11 nucleotides matching TRBD2. V lost 6 bases and J lost 7; bases outside the gene matches: 8. The CDR3 spans 15 residues. CDR1 and CDR2 (germline): MNHEY, SVGEGT. The CDR3 DNA reads TGTGCCAGCAGAGTAGCGGGAGGGCCCCATAATGAGCAGTTCTTC. This translates into CASRVAGGPHNEQFF.

This clonotype was seen ten or more times. The chain links TRBV7-2 to TRBJ2-5, with 9 nucleotides matching TRBD1. V trimming: 5 bases; J trimming: 1 base; junction bases outside the gene matches: 5. The CDR3 spans 15 residues. CDR1 is SGHTA, CDR2 FQGNSA, per germline. CDR3 in amino acids: CASSGQGTLQETQYF. CDR3 nucleotide sequence: TGTGCCAGCAGCGGACAGGGGACCCTCCAAGAGACCCAGTACTTC.

This chain links TRBV10-3 with TRBJ1-2; D gene unclear. The V end was cut by 0 bases, the J end by 12 bases, with 14 bases between. This CDR3 is built from 13 residues. CDR1 is ENHRY and CDR2 is SYGVKD in the germline V gene. CDR3 bases: TGTGCCATCAGTGAGTCAGGAGGCAGGCTAAACACCTTC. Protein: CAISESGGRLNTF.

The genes are TRBV20-1 and TRBJ1-2, with 11 bases that match TRBD1. CDR3 size: 14 residues. Germline loops: CDR1 DFQATT, CDR2 SNEGSKA (reference sequence). V was pared by 6 bases and J by 5 bases, with 8 bases of the junction left unmatched. This CDR3 reads CSAPGQGVGYGYTF. CDR3 sequence (DNA): TGCAGTGCCCCGGGACAGGGGGTAGGGTATGGCTACACCTTC.

This clonotype was recorded many times. The junction departs from the called germline gene at one end, perhaps through a read error. The chain carries TRBV7-9 and TRBJ2-2; D unclear. CDR3 length equals 14 residues. CDR1 and CDR2 from the germline V gene are SEHNR and FQNEAQ (reference sequence). CDR3 amino acids: CASRLLTNTGELFF. CDR3 DNA sequence: TGTGCCAGCCGCTTATTGACGAACACCGGGGAGCTGTTTTTT.

The J gene is TRBJ2-7, the V gene TRBV10-3; TRBD1 is a possible D gene (7 bases). The CDR3 totals 12 residues. Trimming left V 3 bases short and J 5 bases short, with 8 bases between. Germline values: CDR1 ENHRY, CDR2 SYGVKD. Here the CDR3 DNA reads TGTGCCATCAGTGACAGGGGGGACGAGCAGTACTTC. Amino acids: CAISDRGDEQYF.

This clonotype was seen a few times. This chain links TRBV7-9 with TRBJ2-7; 10 bases line up with TRBD2. This CDR3 has 15 residues. CDR1 is SEHNR, CDR2 FQNEAQ, per germline (reference sequence). V shed 1 base, J shed 2 bases, and the junction held 2 bases outside the gene matches. CDR3 in DNA: TGTGCCAGCAGCTTAGGGCTAGCGGGGGCCTACGAGCAGTACGTC. Its protein is CASSLGLAGAYEQYV.

The CDR3 region has the DNA TGCAGTGCTAGGTCCGCCCATGAAGCTTTCTTT. It yields the protein CSARSAHEAFF. The chain joins TRBV20-1 to TRBJ1-1; D uncertain. The germline V and J ends were trimmed by 3 bases and 7 bases, with 9 bases remaining between them. The germline V gene has CDR1 DFQATT and CDR2 SNEGSKA (reference sequence). The CDR3 totals 11 residues.

V gene TRBV12-3 or TRBV12-4 combines with J gene TRBJ1-5, with D unclear. V was shortened by 5 bases and J by 2 bases, with 13 bases between the two germline ends. The CDR3 length is 15 residues. The CDR3 protein is CASSPRGRGNQPQHF. CDR3 nucleotide sequence: TGTGCCAGCAGTCCGCGGGGTAGGGGCAATCAGCCCCAGCATTTT.

This clonotype was counted a few times. The rearrangement links TRBV7-2 to TRBJ2-3, with TRBD2 identical over 7 bases. Germline CDR1 and CDR2: SGHTA and FQGNSA. The length of the CDR3 is 15 residues. Trimming cost V 3 bases and J 3 bases; bases outside gene matches: 6. The CDR3 sequence is CASSLRRELTDTQYF. The CDR3 DNA is TGTGCCAGCAGCTTGAGGCGGGAGTTAACAGATACGCAGTATTTT.

The chain is built from TRBV6-2 or TRBV6-3 and TRBJ2-7; TRBD2 matches at 9 bases. The germline CDR1 and CDR2 sequences are MNHEY and SVGEGT. This CDR3 region has 17 residues. With 4 bases clipped from V and 1 base from J, the junction kept 11 bases outside the gene matches. Written as DNA, the CDR3 is TGTGCCAGCAGTTCGTCGGGACTAGCAATTCGATCCTACGAGCAGTACTTC. This translates into CASSSSGLAIRSYEQYF.

A few counts support this clonotype. The genes are TRBV6-1 and TRBJ2-1, with TRBD2 matching 15 bases. The V gene's germline CDR1 is MNHNS and CDR2 SASEGT. The CDR3 has 14 residues. The ends lost 3 bases at V and 15 bases at J; junction bases unmatched: 6. The DNA of the CDR3 is TGTGCCAGCAGTGAGTCAGGACTAGCGGGAGGGGTGTTCTTC. Protein: CASSESGLAGGVFF.

The gene calls are TRBV11-3 and TRBJ1-2; D is unresolved. The CDR3 extends over 13 amino acids. V gave up 7 bases and J gave up 3 bases, with 12 bases separating them. Germline-derived CDR1 and CDR2 are SGHNT and YENEEA. The CDR3 here is CASNQGQDYGYTF. CDR3 DNA: TGTGCCAGCAACCAAGGGCAGGACTATGGCTACACCTTC.

This chain joins TRBV7-2 and TRBJ1-3; the D is unclear. Germline V gives CDR1 SGHTA, CDR2 FQGNSA. The CDR3 covers 14 residues. Trimming took 4 bases from V and 6 from J, leaving 13 bases between them. CDR3 protein: CASSWTGSINTIYF. The CDR3 nucleotides read TGTGCCAGCAGCTGGACGGGGTCTATAAACACCATATATTTT.

The V gene is TRBV7-9, the J gene TRBJ1-1; D remains ambiguous. Trimming took 3 bases from V and 1 from J, leaving 6 bases between them. Germline CDR1 reads SEHNR; CDR2 reads FQNEAQ (reference sequence). This CDR3 comprises 13 residues. The CDR3 is CASSFFRNTEAFF. Here the CDR3 DNA reads TGTGCCAGCAGCTTTTTCAGGAACACTGAAGCTTTCTTT.

The rearrangement links TRBV12-3 or TRBV12-4 to TRBJ1-2; TRBD1 aligns across 8 bases. The CDR3 has 15 residues. V was pared by 6 bases and J by 4 bases, with 10 bases of the junction left unmatched. CDR3 nucleotides: TGTGCCAGCAGGGGACAGGTCGGGGGTGCCTATGGCTACACCTTC. The encoded protein is CASRGQVGGAYGYTF.

CDR3 nucleotides: TGTGCCAGCGTCACTGGATCAGAGACCCAGTACTTC. This encodes CASVTGSETQYF. The gene calls are TRBV28 and TRBJ2-5; D unclear. The germline V and J ends were trimmed by 8 bases and 4 bases, with 11 bases remaining between them. In germline, CDR1 is MDHEN, CDR2 SYDVKM. The CDR3 runs to 12 residues. The full variable domain, with the rest looked up from reference TRBV28 and TRBJ2-5, is DVKVTQSSRYLVKRTGEKVFLECVQDMDHENMFWYRQDPGLGLRLIYFSYDVKMKEKGDIPEGYSVSREKKERFSLILESASTNQTSMYLCASVTGSETQYFGPGTRLLVL.

This clonotype occurred many times. The chain carries TRBV2 and TRBJ2-7; no clear D gene. Trimming pared 1 base from V and 7 bases from J, leaving 8 bases between. Germline values: CDR1 SNHLY, CDR2 FYNNEI. The CDR3 runs 12 residues. CDR3 DNA: TGTGCCAGCAGTGAAGGGCGATCGGAGCAGTACTTC. It is translated as CASSEGRSEQYF.

The chain links TRBV12-3 or TRBV12-4 to TRBJ1-2, with D unresolved. This CDR3 has 15 residues. The ends were cut back, 3 bases at V and 4 bases at J, with 15 bases in the middle. DNA for the CDR3: TGTGCCAGCAGTTTCGCCAGATCAACCGGCTATGGCTACACCTTC. It codes for CASSFARSTGYGYTF.

In this sample, this clonotype turned up many times. The chain employs TRBV19 and TRBJ2-3; D ambiguous. Deletions cut 5 bases from V and 0 bases from J, with 6 bases between. This CDR3 spans 13 amino acids. Per the germline V gene, CDR1 is LNHDA and CDR2 is SQIVND (reference sequence). The DNA of the CDR3 is TGTGCCAGTAGTCTCCTTAGCACAGATACGCAGTATTTT. Translating gives CASSLLSTDTQYF.

This clonotype was picked up a small number of times. This chain links TRBV19 with TRBJ1-5; a possible D gene is TRBD1 (5 bases). CDR3 length: 15 amino acids. V was clipped by 5 bases and J by 1 base, with 12 bases between them. Germline V lookup: CDR1 LNHDA, CDR2 SQIVND (reference sequence). In DNA form, the CDR3 reads TGTGCCAGTAGTCCCCAGGGTATCAGCAATCAGCCCCAGCATTTT. It specifies CASSPQGISNQPQHF.

This clonotype was observed a single time. The rearrangement joins TRBV12-3 or TRBV12-4 to TRBJ1-1; D is undetermined. Trimming cost V 6 bases and J 2 bases, with 10 bases left between them. CDR3 length: 13 residues. CDR3 sequence: CASSPKDNTEAFF. DNA for the CDR3: TGTGCCAGCAGCCCAAAGGACAACACTGAAGCTTTCTTT.

This clonotype was observed a few times. The rearrangement joins TRBV4-1 to TRBJ2-2; D remains unclear. The CDR3 runs 15 residues. Per the germline V gene, CDR1 is MGHRA and CDR2 is YSYEKL. V gave up 2 bases and J gave up 2 bases, with 9 bases separating them. CDR3: CASSQIGRNTGELFF. As DNA, the CDR3 is TGCGCCAGCAGCCAAATTGGACGAAACACCGGGGAGCTGTTTTTT.

The chain links TRBV7-2 to TRBJ1-4; the D gene is possibly TRBD1 (5 bases). Trimming shortened V by 1 base and J by 4 bases, and 10 bases separated the two germline ends. Germline V gene lookup returns CDR1 SGHTA and CDR2 FQGNSA. This CDR3 comprises 15 residues. CDR3 sequence (DNA): TGTGCCAGCAGCTTAGACCGGACAAGTAATGAAAAACTGTTTTTT. It encodes CASSLDRTSNEKLFF.

The chain carries TRBV12-3 or TRBV12-4 and TRBJ1-5; 7 bases align to TRBD1. V lost 6 bases and J lost 4; bases outside the gene matches: 12. The CDR3 is 16 amino acids. CDR3 residues: CASSQNTGALNQPQHF. DNA of the CDR3: TGTGCCAGCAGCCAAAATACAGGGGCCCTAAATCAGCCCCAGCATTTT.